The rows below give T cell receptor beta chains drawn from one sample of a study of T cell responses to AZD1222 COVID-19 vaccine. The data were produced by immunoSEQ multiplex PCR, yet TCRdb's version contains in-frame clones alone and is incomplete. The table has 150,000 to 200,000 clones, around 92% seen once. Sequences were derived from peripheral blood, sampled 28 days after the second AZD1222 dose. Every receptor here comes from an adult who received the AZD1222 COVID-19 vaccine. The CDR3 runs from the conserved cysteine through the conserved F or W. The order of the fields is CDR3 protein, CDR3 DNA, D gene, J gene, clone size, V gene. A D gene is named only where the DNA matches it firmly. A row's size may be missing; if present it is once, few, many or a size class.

CASSPQGAANTGELFF TGTGCCAGCAGCCCCCAGGGGGCCGCGAACACCGGGGAGCTGTTTTTT TRBD1 TRBJ2-2 . TRBV7-2
CASSYWETGGYTF TGTGCCAGCAGTTACTGGGAAACAGGGGGCTACACCTTC . TRBJ1-2 once TRBV6-5
CASSLASRGLNYGYTF TGTGCCAGCAGCTTAGCATCCAGGGGCCTTAACTATGGCTACACCTTC . TRBJ1-2 once TRBV7-9
CASRRDREPYEQYF TGTGCCAGCAGGAGGGACAGGGAACCCTACGAGCAGTACTTC TRBD1 TRBJ2-7 . TRBV6-5
CAISSREASYEQYF TGTGCCATCAGCAGCCGTGAGGCATCCTACGAGCAGTACTTC . TRBJ2-7 . TRBV10-3
CASNRGFANTGELFF TGTGCCAGCAATAGGGGGTTCGCGAACACCGGGGAGCTGTTTTTT . TRBJ2-2 . TRBV9
CASSLEPGGNTEAFF TGTGCCAGCAGCTTAGAGCCTGGGGGGAACACTGAAGCTTTCTTT . TRBJ1-1 . TRBV11-2
CASSSLAGGRPWEQYF TGTGCCAGCAGCTCCCTAGCGGGGGGGCGCCCTTGGGAGCAGTACTTC TRBD2 TRBJ2-7 once TRBV7-9
CASSPTPQETQYF TGCGCCAGCAGCCCGACACCTCAAGAGACCCAGTACTTC . TRBJ2-5 . TRBV5-1
CASSRGQRNTEAFF TGCGCCAGCAGCCGGGGACAACGGAACACTGAAGCTTTCTTT . TRBJ1-1 . TRBV5-1
CASSSGTGVQPQHF TGTGCCAGCAGCTCCGGGACAGGGGTACAGCCCCAGCATTTT TRBD1 TRBJ1-5 . TRBV13
CASRLSGGTQETQYF TGTGCCAGCAGGCTTAGCGGGGGGACCCAAGAGACCCAGTACTTC TRBD2 TRBJ2-5 . TRBV6-5
CSVYQQAPVNTEAFF TGCAGCGTCTATCAGCAGGCCCCGGTGAACACTGAAGCTTTCTTT . TRBJ1-1 . TRBV29-1
CASSFRQGADSPLHF TGTGCCAGCAGCTTCAGACAGGGGGCTGATTCACCCCTCCACTTT TRBD1 TRBJ1-6 . TRBV6-5
CASSPSTGEQYF TGTGCCAGCAGCCCCTCGACTGGCGAGCAGTACTTC . TRBJ2-7 . TRBV9
CASAPTGGGYTF TGTGCCAGCGCACCGACAGGCGGCGGCTACACCTTC . TRBJ1-2 . TRBV27
CASSPGQGRPNQPQHF TGTGCCAGCAGCCCCGGACAGGGGCGCCCCAATCAGCCCCAGCATTTT TRBD1 TRBJ1-5 . TRBV3-1/TRBV3-2
CAISPSLSLNTEAFF TGTGCCATCAGCCCCAGTCTCAGTTTGAACACTGAAGCTTTCTTT . TRBJ1-1 . TRBV10-3
CASSFFGEQYF TGTGCCAGCAGCTTTTTCGGCGAGCAGTACTTC . TRBJ2-7 . TRBV11-2
CASKVETNYGYTF TGTGCCAGTAAGGTCGAAACTAACTATGGCTACACCTTC . TRBJ1-2 . TRBV27
CAISERLAGYNEQFF TGTGCCATCAGTGAGAGGCTAGCGGGGTACAATGAGCAGTTCTTC TRBD2 TRBJ2-1 . TRBV10-3
CASSLVAYNSPLHF TGTGCCAGTAGTTTGGTAGCCTATAATTCACCCCTCCACTTT . TRBJ1-6 few TRBV19
CASSIAQRNTEAFF TGTGCCAGTAGTATCGCACAGAGGAACACTGAAGCTTTCTTT . TRBJ1-1 . TRBV19
CASADGGYGYTF TGTGCCAGCGCCGATGGGGGCTATGGCTACACCTTC . TRBJ1-2 . TRBV6-5
CASSVWTGELFF TGTGCCAGCAGCGTGTGGACCGGGGAGCTGTTTTTT . TRBJ2-2 . TRBV9
CASSPGGESPLHF TGTGCCAGCAGCCCCGGCGGGGAGTCACCCCTCCACTTT . TRBJ1-6 . TRBV9
CASSLRTGSVIPYNSPLHF TGTGCCAGCAGCCTCCGGACAGGGAGCGTGATCCCCTATAATTCACCCCTCCACTTT TRBD1 TRBJ1-6 . TRBV5-8
CASSRGMLASYEQYF TGTGCCAGTAGTCGGGGGATGCTAGCCTCCTACGAGCAGTACTTC . TRBJ2-7 . TRBV19
CASSQDGATQVFF TGTGCCAGCAGCCAAGATGGGGCAACACAGGTGTTTTTT . TRBJ1-4 few TRBV4-2
CASSYSSNTEAFF TGTGCCAGCAGTTACTCGAGTAACACTGAAGCTTTCTTT . TRBJ1-1 . TRBV6-5
CAISDVGGGANGELFF TGTGCCATCAGTGACGTCGGCGGGGGGGCAAACGGGGAGCTGTTTTTT TRBD2 TRBJ2-2 . TRBV10-3
CASSGLGQGPFRQPQHF TGTGCCAGCAGTGGTCTAGGACAGGGGCCCTTTCGGCAGCCCCAGCATTTT TRBD1 TRBJ1-5 . TRBV6-1
CASSRGLAGGYNEQFF TGTGCCAGTAGCAGGGGACTAGCGGGGGGCTACAATGAGCAGTTCTTC TRBD2 TRBJ2-1 . TRBV19
CASSLWGQYEQYF TGTGCCAGCAGCTTGTGGGGACAGTACGAGCAGTACTTC TRBD1 TRBJ2-7 . TRBV5-5
CASSHGFGQGGEQYF TGTGCCAGCAGCCACGGATTCGGACAGGGAGGCGAGCAGTACTTC TRBD1 TRBJ2-7 . TRBV3-1/TRBV3-2
CASSLQGAFETQYF TGTGCCAGCAGCCTACAGGGGGCATTCGAGACCCAGTACTTC TRBD1 TRBJ2-5 . TRBV2
CSALGYGYTF TGCAGTGCTCTTGGGTATGGCTACACCTTC . TRBJ1-2 . TRBV20-1
CASKTGYLAGYTF TGTGCCAGCAAGACAGGGTATCTGGCTGGCTACACCTTC TRBD1 TRBJ1-2 . TRBV28
CASSPGTGHLSPGNTIYF TGCGCCAGCAGCCCCGGGACAGGGCACCTCAGCCCTGGAAACACCATATATTTT TRBD1 TRBJ1-3 once TRBV5-1
CAISEGTGRGYGYTF TGTGCCATCAGTGAAGGGACAGGACGGGGGTATGGCTACACCTTC TRBD1 TRBJ1-2 . TRBV10-3
CASSPPSGINYGYTF TGTGCCAGCTCACCACCTTCAGGGATCAACTATGGCTACACCTTC . TRBJ1-2 . TRBV18
CASSSLTGHPIYNEQFF TGTGCCAGCAGCTCGCTGACCGGACACCCTATCTACAATGAGCAGTTCTTC . TRBJ2-1 once TRBV11-2
CASSVTPNTGELFF TGTGCCAGCAGTGTGACACCGAACACCGGGGAGCTGTTTTTT . TRBJ2-2 . TRBV2
CASSIGGGTINEQFF TGTGCCAGTAGTATAGGGGGGGGGACGATCAATGAGCAGTTCTTC TRBD2 TRBJ2-1 . TRBV19
CASSQGGRGTTEAFF TGTGCCAGCAGCCAAGGGGGCAGGGGGACGACTGAAGCTTTCTTT TRBD1 TRBJ1-1 . TRBV3-1/TRBV3-2
CASSLVPSQETQYF TGTGCCAGCAGCTTGGTGCCATCTCAAGAGACCCAGTACTTC . TRBJ2-5 . TRBV5-4
CASSEGAGVNTEAFF TGTGCCAGCAGTGAAGGGGCAGGTGTAAACACTGAAGCTTTCTTT . TRBJ1-1 . TRBV6-1
CACRPGLAEYEQYF TGTGCCTGCAGGCCAGGACTAGCGGAATACGAGCAGTACTTC TRBD2 TRBJ2-7 once TRBV6-5
CASSSGQASYNEQFF TGCGCCAGCAGCTCCGGACAGGCCTCCTACAATGAGCAGTTCTTC TRBD1 TRBJ2-1 . TRBV5-1
CASSMFGDALEAFF TGTGCCAGTAGTATGTTCGGAGACGCCCTTGAAGCTTTCTTT . TRBJ1-1 . TRBV19
CASSQQRRFVREGGYTF TGTGCCAGCAGCCAACAGCGCCGGTTTGTCAGGGAGGGTGGCTACACCTTC . TRBJ1-2 . TRBV7-9
CASSPRGTGNQPQHF TGTGCCAGTAGTCCCCGAGGTACTGGCAATCAGCCCCAGCATTTT . TRBJ1-5 . TRBV19
CASSLGPKNEKLFF TGTGCCAGTAGTCTGGGACCGAAGAATGAAAAACTGTTTTTT . TRBJ1-4 . TRBV19
CASTLGGYSNQPQHF TGTGCCAGTACCCTAGGTGGATATAGCAATCAGCCCCAGCATTTT . TRBJ1-5 . TRBV19
CASSPNSGGLVEQFF TGCGCCAGCAGCCCGAACTCGGGGGGTTTGGTTGAGCAGTTCTTC TRBD2 TRBJ2-1 . TRBV4-1